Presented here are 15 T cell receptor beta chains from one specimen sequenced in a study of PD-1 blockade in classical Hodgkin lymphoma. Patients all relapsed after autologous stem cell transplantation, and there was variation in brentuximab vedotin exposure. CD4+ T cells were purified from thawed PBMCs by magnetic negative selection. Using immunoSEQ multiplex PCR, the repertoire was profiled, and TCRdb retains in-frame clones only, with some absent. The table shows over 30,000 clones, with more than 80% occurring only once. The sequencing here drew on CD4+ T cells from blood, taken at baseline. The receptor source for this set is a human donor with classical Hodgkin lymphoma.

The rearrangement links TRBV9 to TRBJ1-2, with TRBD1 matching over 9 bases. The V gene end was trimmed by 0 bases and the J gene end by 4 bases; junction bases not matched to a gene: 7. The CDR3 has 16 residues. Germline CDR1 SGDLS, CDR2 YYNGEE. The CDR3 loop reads CASSVGDRAGSYGYTF. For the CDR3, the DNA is TGTGCCAGCAGCGTAGGGGACAGGGCCGGGAGCTATGGCTACACCTTC. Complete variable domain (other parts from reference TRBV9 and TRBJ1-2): DSGVTQTPKHLITATGQRVTLRCSPRSGDLSVYWYQQSLDQGLQFLIQYYNGEERAKGNILERFSAQQFPDLHSELNLSSLELGDSALYFCASSVGDRAGSYGYTFGSGTRLTVV.

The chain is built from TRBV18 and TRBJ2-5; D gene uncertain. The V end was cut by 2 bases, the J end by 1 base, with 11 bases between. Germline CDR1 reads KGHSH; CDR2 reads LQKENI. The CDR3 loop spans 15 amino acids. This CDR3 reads CASSPEVGGQETQYF. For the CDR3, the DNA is TGTGCCAGCTCACCAGAGGTGGGTGGCCAAGAGACCCAGTACTTC.

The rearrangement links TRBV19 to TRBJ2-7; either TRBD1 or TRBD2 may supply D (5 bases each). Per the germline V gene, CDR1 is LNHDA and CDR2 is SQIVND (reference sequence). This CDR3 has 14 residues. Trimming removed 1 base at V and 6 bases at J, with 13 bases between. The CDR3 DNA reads TGTGCCAGTAGTATAGGACGGGGCTCGGGCGAGCAGTACTTC. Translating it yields CASSIGRGSGEQYF.

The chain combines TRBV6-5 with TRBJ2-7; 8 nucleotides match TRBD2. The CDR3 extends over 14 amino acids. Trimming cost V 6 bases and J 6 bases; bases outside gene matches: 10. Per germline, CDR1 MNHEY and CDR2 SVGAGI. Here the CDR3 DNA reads TGTGCCAGCAGGCCCCTCGCGGGGGGCATCGAGCAGTACTTC. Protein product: CASRPLAGGIEQYF.

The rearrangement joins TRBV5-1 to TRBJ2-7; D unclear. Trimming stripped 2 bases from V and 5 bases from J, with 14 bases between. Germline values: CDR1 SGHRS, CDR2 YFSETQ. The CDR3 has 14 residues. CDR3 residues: CASSFSMPGNEQYF. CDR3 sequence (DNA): TGCGCCAGCAGCTTTTCCATGCCTGGGAACGAGCAGTACTTC.

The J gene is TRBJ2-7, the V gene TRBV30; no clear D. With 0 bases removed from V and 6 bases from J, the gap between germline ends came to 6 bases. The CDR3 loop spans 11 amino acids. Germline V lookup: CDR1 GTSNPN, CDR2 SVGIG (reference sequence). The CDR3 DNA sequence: TGTGCCTGGAGTGTACGGACCGAGCAGTACTTC. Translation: CAWSVRTEQYF.

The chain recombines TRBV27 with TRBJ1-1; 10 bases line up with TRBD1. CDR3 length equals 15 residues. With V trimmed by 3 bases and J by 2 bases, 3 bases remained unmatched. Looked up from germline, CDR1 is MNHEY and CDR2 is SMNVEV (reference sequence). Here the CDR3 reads CASSLGTGVNTEAFF. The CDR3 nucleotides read TGTGCCAGCAGTTTGGGGACAGGGGTCAACACTGAAGCTTTCTTT.

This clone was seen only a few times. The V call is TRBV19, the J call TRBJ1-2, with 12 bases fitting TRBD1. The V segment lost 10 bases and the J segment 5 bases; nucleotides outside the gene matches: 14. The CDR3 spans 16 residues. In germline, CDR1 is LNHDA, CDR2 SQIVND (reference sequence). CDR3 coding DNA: TGTGCCACCGCGCCCAGGGACAGGGGGCGGGTGTATGGCTACACCTTC. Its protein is CATAPRDRGRVYGYTF.

The CDR3 is CASSQYLTGGPQHF. CDR3 nucleotide sequence: TGTGCCAGCAGTCAATACCTGACAGGGGGGCCCCAGCATTTT. The gene calls are TRBV6-4 and TRBJ1-5; TRBD1 matches at 9 bases. Germline V gene sequence: CDR1 MRHNA, CDR2 SNTAGT. V dropped 5 bases and J dropped 9; count of bases not matched to a gene: 8. The CDR3 is 14 residues long.

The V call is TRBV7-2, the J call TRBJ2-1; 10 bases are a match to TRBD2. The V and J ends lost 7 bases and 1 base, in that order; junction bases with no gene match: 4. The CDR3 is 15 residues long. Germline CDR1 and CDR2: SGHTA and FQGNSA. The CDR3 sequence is CASTGAGGSYNEQFF. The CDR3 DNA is TGTGCCAGCACCGGAGCGGGAGGGTCCTACAATGAGCAGTTCTTC.

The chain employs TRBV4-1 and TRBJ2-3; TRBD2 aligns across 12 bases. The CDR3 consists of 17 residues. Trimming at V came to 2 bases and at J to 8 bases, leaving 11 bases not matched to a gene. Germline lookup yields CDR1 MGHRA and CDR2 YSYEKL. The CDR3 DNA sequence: TGCGCCAGCAGCCAATTCCCTAGCGGGAGGGCCCCGAGTACGCAGTATTTT. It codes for CASSQFPSGRAPSTQYF.

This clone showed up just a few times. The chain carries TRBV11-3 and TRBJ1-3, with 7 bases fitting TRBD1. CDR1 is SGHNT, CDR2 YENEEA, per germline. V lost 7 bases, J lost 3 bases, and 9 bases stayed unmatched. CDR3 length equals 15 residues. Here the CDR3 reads CASNMRGHYGNTIYF. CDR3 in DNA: TGTGCCAGCAACATGAGGGGGCATTATGGAAACACCATATATTTT.

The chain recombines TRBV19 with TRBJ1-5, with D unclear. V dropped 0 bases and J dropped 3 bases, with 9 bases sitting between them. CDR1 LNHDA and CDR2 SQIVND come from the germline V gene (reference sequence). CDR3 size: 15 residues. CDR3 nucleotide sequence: TGTGCCAGTAGTATAGACGCAGATTACAATCAGCCCCAGCATTTT. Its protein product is CASSIDADYNQPQHF.

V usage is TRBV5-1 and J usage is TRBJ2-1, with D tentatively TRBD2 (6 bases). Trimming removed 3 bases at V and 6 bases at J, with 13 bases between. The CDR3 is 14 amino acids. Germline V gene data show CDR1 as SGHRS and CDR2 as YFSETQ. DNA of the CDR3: TGCGCCAGCAGCTGGGGACTGAGCGCCAATGAGCAGTTCTTC. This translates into CASSWGLSANEQFF.

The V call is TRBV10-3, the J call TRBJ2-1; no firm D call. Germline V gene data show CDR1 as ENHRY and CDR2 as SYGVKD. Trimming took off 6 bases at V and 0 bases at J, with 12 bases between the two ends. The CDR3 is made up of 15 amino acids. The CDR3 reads CAISTTSSSYNEQFF. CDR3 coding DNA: TGTGCCATCAGCACGACATCGTCCTCCTACAATGAGCAGTTCTTC.